Described below is a single T cell receptor (beta chain) sequence and its context. Its binding antigen is unknown. No base-level quality is on record; no much larger clone is a single base apart. These data come from a study of blood T cell repertoires in COVID-19 (dated by TCRdb to the early 2020s). Describing the broader study: Samples covering the acute and convalescent phases of COVID-19 were provided by collaborators in the United States, Italy and Spain. Nearly every sample came with metadata listing a de-identified subject ID, COVID-19 status, age in years and sex. A freely available public database, intended as a resource for researchers studying the immune response to SARS-CoV-2, is where the repertoires were released. Where available, HLA class I and class II types were obtained from metadata supplied by the sample provider rather than from assay-based typing. Subjects who had been exposed to COVID-19, were actively infected with it, or had recovered from it provided the deeply sampled blood TCRbeta repertoires that made up the dataset. The material from the prospective study consisted of cDNA or gDNA derived from T cells, B-cell-depleted T cells, or PBMCs. The samples were drawn from the first 160 participants of the ongoing ImmuneRACE study and from 1,254 subjects provided by 6 global collaborators. Overall study outcomes, separate from this receptor: The amount of clinical and demographic metadata varied by source and participant and was provided uncurated.

The V end gives up 6 bases and the J end 4 bases, leaving 7 bases in the junction not matched to a gene. CDR1 and CDR2, per the germline V gene, are MDHEN and SYDVKM. The CDR3 holds 15 amino acids from the cysteine to the phenylalanine. CDR3 DNA is the only sequence kept; it has 45 bases, read in frame from the first base. The immunoSEQ Assay, a bias-controlled multiplex PCR, was used to amplify TCRbeta CDR3 regions from genomic DNA. On the study's bioinformatics: The number of nucleated cells in each sample was estimated from the amplification of reference gene primers within the assay. Sequence reads were collapsed and filtered to measure the absolute abundance of every unique TCRbeta CDR3 rearrangement. For each sample, productive Simpson clonality was calculated as the square root of Simpson's diversity index over productive rearrangements. The immuneACCESS repertoire file appears here via TCRdb, limited to in-frame rearrangements. These files lack a portion of the clones; in checked studies, under half of the deficit traces to unresolved V genes, and the cause of the others is not known. V and J calls and clone size follow that table, whereas D and trimming were derived from the DNA. Recorded for this sample are about 130,000 clones; nearly 70% of them occurred a single time. 1.5% to 2% of the sample comes from the top ten.

The collaborating institutions used their own protocols to collect whole blood in K2EDTA tubes. For TCRbeta analysis, collaborators shipped samples in one of three forms: frozen whole blood, isolated PBMCs, or DNA extracted from either of those sample types. The sequence joins TRBV28 to TRBJ2-2; 8 junctional bases match TRBD2. Sequenced: peripheral blood. The source of this sequence is a woman between 70 and 85 years old with acute or convalescent COVID-19. The encoded CDR3 is CASSKAGAATGELFF. The sequence in DNA is TGTGCCAGCAGCAAAGCGGGAGCTGCCACCGGGGAGCTGTTTTTT. Reference TRBV28 and TRBJ2-2 proteins supply the regions before and after the CDR3; the full variable domain is: DVKVTQSSRYLVKRTGEKVFLECVQDMDHENMFWYRQDPGLGLRLIYFSYDVKMKEKGDIPEGYSVSREKKERFSLILESASTNQTSMYLCASSKAGAATGELFFGEGSRLTVL.